These T cell receptor beta chains were read from a single sample in a study of Ad26.COV2.S vaccination and SARS-CoV-2 variants. Produced via immunoSEQ multiplex PCR; TCRdb's table is partial and in-frame only. The sample comprises approximately 460,000 clones, 70% to 90% of which are singletons, and roughly 1.7% rests with the top ten. Sequenced material: peripheral blood, taken in a trial of Ad26.COV2.S vaccine versus placebo. All receptors derive from a person between 18 and 60 years old who received the Ad26.COV2.S COVID-19 vaccine or a placebo. The CDR3 runs from the conserved cysteine through the conserved F or W. The order of the fields is D gene, J gene, V gene, clone size, CDR3 protein, CDR3 DNA. D genes are given only for firm matches. Not every row has a clone size; where given, it reads once, few, many or a size class.

D: TRBD1; J: TRBJ2-2; V: TRBV6-5; size: once; CDR3: CASSYSWTGDTGELFF; DNA: TGTGCCAGCAGTTACTCTTGGACAGGTGACACCGGGGAGCTGTTTTTT
D: TRBD1; J: TRBJ2-3; V: TRBV7-9; size: NA; CDR3: CASRDRGPRTADTQYF; DNA: TGTGCCAGCAGGGACAGGGGACCCCGCACGGCAGATACGCAGTATTTT
D: NA; J: TRBJ2-3; V: TRBV21-1; size: NA; CDR3: CASSLVGVTDTQYF; DNA: TGTGCCAGCAGCCTTGTGGGGGTGACAGATACGCAGTATTTT
D: TRBD2; J: TRBJ2-2; V: TRBV5-1; size: NA; CDR3: CASSSGLAGSRNTGELFF; DNA: TGCGCCAGCAGCTCAGGACTAGCGGGGTCGCGGAACACCGGGGAGCTGTTTTTT
D: NA; J: TRBJ1-1; V: TRBV4-2; size: NA; CDR3: CASSQRGVEAFF; DNA: TGTGCCAGCAGCCAACGAGGCGTTGAAGCTTTCTTT
D: NA; J: TRBJ1-1; V: TRBV7-9; size: NA; CDR3: CASSSLPGYTEAFF; DNA: TGTGCCAGCAGCTCACTCCCGGGCTACACTGAAGCTTTCTTT
D: NA; J: TRBJ1-5; V: TRBV6-5; size: NA; CDR3: CASGRAGGGNQPQHF; DNA: TGTGCCAGCGGACGAGCAGGCGGGGGCAATCAGCCCCAGCATTTT
D: NA; J: TRBJ1-1; V: TRBV7-9; size: NA; CDR3: CASSSEEGTEAFF; DNA: TGTGCCAGCAGCTCAGAGGAGGGAACTGAAGCTTTCTTT
D: TRBD1; J: TRBJ2-2; V: TRBV5-1; size: NA; CDR3: CASSPAGGRTGELFF; DNA: TGCGCCAGCAGCCCGGCAGGGGGAAGGACCGGGGAGCTGTTTTTT
D: NA; J: TRBJ1-5; V: TRBV28; size: NA; CDR3: CASLNSNQPQHF; DNA: TGTGCCAGCCTGAATAGCAATCAGCCCCAGCATTTT
D: NA; J: TRBJ2-1; V: TRBV19; size: NA; CDR3: CASSIAHTNYPYNEQFF; DNA: TGTGCCAGTAGTATAGCCCATACGAACTACCCCTACAATGAGCAGTTCTTC
D: NA; J: TRBJ1-2; V: TRBV9; size: NA; CDR3: CASSPPPPNYGYTF; DNA: TGTGCCAGCAGCCCCCCCCCACCGAACTATGGCTACACCTTC
D: TRBD1; J: TRBJ2-2; V: TRBV2; size: NA; CDR3: CASFQDRGYSGELFF; DNA: TGTGCCAGCTTCCAGGACAGGGGCTACTCCGGGGAGCTGTTTTTT
D: TRBD2; J: TRBJ2-2; V: TRBV9; size: NA; CDR3: CASSAGGNTGELFF; DNA: TGTGCCAGCAGCGCGGGAGGGAACACCGGGGAGCTGTTTTTT
D: NA; J: TRBJ2-7; V: TRBV27; size: NA; CDR3: CASSLVSF; DNA: TGTGCCAGCAGTTTGGTCTCTTTC
D: TRBD1; J: TRBJ2-3; V: TRBV6-5; size: NA; CDR3: CASRRGTVTDTQYF; DNA: TGTGCCAGCAGGAGAGGGACAGTCACAGATACGCAGTATTTT
D: NA; J: TRBJ2-1; V: TRBV27; size: NA; CDR3: CASSPGLAYEQFF; DNA: TGTGCCAGCAGCCCGGGGCTAGCGTATGAGCAGTTCTTC